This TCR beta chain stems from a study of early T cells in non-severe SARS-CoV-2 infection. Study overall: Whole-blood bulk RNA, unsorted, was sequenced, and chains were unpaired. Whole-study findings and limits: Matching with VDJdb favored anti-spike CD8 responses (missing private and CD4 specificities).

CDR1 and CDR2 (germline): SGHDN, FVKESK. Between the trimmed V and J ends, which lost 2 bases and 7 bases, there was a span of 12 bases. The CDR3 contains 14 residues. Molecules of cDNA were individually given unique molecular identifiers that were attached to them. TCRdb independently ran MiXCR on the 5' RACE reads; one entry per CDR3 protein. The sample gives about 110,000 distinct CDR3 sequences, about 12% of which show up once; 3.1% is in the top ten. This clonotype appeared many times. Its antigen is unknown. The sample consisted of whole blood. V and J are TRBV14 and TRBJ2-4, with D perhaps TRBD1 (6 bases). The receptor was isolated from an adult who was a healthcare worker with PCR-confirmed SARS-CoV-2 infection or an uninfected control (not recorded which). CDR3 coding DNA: TGTGCCAGCAGCCAACTAGGACAGTTGAACATTCAGTACTTC. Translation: CASSQLGQLNIQYF.